This T cell receptor (beta chain) was obtained from a study of multiple sclerosis patients with progressive multifocal leukoencephalopathy. In regard to this clone: What it binds is not known.

Germline loops: CDR1 MNHNY, CDR2 SVGAGI (reference sequence). V shed 5 bases and J shed 0 bases, with 8 bases lying between them. The CDR3 has 14 residues. The assay was immunoSEQ multiplex PCR, and TCRdb's table has in-frame clones only and misses some. The sample records 30,000 or so clones, 87% being singletons. The time point was: time of PML onset. PML was confirmed by JC virus DNA in cerebrospinal fluid. The T3 samples were drawn when PML began. Study results and limitations: Lower normalized Shannon entropy suggested reduced TRB diversity in most PML patients.

V usage is TRBV6-6 and J usage is TRBJ1-5; unclear D gene. Sequencing was performed on PBMCs, taken from a patient treated with natalizumab. This clonotype was obtained from a human donor with progressive multifocal leukoencephalopathy. The CDR3 nucleotides read TGTGCCAGCAGTCTGGACGGTAGCAATCAGCCCCAGCATTTT. Its translation is CASSLDGSNQPQHF.